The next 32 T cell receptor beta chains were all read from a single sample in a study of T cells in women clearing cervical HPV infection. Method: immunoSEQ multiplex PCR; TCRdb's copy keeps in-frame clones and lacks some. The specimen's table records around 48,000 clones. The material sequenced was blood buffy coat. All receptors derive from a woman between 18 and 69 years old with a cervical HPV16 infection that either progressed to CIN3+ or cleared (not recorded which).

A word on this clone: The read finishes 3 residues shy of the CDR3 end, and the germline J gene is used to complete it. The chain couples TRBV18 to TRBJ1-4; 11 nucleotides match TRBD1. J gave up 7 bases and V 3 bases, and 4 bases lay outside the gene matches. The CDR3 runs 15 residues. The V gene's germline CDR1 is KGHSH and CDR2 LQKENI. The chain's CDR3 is CASSPSGTGGEKLFF. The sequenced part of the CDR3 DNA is TGTGCCAGCTCACCTTCCGGGACAGGGGGTGAAAAA.

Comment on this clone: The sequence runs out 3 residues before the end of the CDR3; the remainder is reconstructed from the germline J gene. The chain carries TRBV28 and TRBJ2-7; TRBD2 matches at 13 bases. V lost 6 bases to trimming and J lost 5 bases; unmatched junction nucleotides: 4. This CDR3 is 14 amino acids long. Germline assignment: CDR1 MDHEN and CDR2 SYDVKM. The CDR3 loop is CASSTTSGRDEQYF. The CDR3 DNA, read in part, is TGTGCCAGCAGCACCACTAGCGGGAGGGACGAG.

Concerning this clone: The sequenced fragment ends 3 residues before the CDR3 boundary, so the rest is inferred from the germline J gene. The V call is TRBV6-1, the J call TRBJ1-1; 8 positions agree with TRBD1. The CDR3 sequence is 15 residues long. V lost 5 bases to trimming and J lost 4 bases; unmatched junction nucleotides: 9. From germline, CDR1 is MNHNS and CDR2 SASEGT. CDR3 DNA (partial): TGTGCCAGCAGTAAAGGACAGGGCAGGGGCACTGAA. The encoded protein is CASSKGQGRGTE. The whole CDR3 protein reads CASSKGQGRGTEAFF.

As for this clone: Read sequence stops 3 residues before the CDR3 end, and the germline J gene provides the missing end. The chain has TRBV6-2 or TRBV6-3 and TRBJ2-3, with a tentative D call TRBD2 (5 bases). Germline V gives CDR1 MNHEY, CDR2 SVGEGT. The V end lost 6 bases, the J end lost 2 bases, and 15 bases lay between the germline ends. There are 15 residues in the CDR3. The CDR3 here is CASSLRTLNTDTQYF. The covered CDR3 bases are TGTGCCAGCAGCCTCAGGACTCTGAACACAGATACG.

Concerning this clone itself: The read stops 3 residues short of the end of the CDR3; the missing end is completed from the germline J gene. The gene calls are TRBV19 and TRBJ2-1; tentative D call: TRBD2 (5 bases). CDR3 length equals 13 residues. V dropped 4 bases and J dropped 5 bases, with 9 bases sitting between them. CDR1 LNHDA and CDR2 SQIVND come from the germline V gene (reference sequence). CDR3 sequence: CASSTGRNNEQFF. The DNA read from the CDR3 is TGTGCCAGTAGTACGGGGAGAAACAATGAG.

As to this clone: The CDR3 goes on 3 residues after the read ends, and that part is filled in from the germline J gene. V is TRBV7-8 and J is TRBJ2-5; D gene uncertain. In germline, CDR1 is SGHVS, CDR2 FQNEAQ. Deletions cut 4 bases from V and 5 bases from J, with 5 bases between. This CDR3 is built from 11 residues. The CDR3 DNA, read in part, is TGTGCCAGCAGCTCCGGGGAGACC. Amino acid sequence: CASSSGET. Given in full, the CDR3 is CASSSGETQYF.

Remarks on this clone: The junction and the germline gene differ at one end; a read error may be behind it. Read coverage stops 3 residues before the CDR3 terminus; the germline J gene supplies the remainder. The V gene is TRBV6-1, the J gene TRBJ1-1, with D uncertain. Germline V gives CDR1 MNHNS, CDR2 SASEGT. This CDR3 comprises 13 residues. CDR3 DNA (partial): TGTGCCAGCAGTCAAGCCCGGGGCACTGAA. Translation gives CASSQARGTE. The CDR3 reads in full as CASSQARGTEAFF.

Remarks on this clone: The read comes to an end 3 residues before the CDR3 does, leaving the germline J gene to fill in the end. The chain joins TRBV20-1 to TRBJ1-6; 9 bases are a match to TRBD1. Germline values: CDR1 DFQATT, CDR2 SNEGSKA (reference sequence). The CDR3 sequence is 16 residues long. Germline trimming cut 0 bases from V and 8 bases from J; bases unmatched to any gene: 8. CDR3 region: CSARDKKGQGYSPLHF. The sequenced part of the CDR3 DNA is TGCAGTGCTAGAGATAAGAAAGGACAGGGGTATTCACCC.

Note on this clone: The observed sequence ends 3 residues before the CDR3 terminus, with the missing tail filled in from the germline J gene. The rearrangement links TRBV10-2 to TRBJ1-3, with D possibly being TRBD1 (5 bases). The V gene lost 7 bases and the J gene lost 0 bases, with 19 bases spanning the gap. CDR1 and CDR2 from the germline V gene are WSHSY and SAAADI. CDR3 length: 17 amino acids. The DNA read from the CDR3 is TGCGCCAGCACCTCAGGAGAGGGGCCGAACTCTGGAAACACC. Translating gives CASTSGEGPNSGNT. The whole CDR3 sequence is CASTSGEGPNSGNTIYF.

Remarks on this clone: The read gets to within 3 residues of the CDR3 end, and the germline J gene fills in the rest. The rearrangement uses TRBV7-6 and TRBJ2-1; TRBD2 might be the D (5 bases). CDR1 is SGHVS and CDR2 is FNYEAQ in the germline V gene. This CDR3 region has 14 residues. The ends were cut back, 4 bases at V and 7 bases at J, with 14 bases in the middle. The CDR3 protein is CASSSPTRGNEQFF. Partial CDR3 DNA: TGTGCCAGCAGCTCGCCCACCCGGGGAAATGAG. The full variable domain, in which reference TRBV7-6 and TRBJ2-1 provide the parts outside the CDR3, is GAGVSQSPRYKVTKRGQDVALRCDPISGHVSLYWYRQALGQGPEFLTYFNYEAQQDKSGLPNDRFSAERPEGSISTLTIQRTEQRDSAMYRCASSSPTRGNEQFFGPGTRLTVL.

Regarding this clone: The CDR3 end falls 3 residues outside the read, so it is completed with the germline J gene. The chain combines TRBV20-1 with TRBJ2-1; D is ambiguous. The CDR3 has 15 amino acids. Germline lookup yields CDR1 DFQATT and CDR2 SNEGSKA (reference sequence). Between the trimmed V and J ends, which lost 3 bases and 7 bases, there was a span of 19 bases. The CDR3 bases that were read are TGCAGTGCTAGGACCCTGACTCGACTCACTAATGAG. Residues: CSARTLTRLTNE. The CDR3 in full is CSARTLTRLTNEQFF.

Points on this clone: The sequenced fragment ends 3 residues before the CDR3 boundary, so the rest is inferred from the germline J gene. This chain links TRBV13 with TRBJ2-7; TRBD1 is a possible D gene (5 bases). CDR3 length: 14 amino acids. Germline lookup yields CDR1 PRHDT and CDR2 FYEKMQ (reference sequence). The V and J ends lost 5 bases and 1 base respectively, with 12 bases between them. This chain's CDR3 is CASSPSRQSYEQYF. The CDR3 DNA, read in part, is TGTGCCAGCAGCCCCTCGAGACAGTCCTACGAG.

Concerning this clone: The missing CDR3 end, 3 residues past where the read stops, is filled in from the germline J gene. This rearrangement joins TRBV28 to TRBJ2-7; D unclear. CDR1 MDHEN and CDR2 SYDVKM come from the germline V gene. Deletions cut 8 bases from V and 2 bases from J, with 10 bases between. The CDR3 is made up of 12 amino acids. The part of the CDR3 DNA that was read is TGTGCCAGCTCCCATGTTCCCTACGAG. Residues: CASSHVPYE. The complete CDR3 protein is CASSHVPYEQYF.

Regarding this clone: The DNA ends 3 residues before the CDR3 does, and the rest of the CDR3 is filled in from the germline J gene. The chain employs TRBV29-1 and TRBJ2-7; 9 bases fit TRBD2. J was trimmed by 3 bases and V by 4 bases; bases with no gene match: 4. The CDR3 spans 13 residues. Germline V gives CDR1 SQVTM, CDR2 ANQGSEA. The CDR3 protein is CSVVATSGYEQYF. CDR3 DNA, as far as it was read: TGCAGCGTTGTGGCGACTAGCGGCTACGAG.

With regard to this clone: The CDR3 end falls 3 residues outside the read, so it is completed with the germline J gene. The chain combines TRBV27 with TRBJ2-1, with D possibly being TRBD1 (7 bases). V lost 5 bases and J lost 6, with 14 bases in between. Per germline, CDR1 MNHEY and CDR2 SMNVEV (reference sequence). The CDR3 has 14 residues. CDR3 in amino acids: CASSVGGGINEQFF. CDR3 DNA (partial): TGTGCCAGCAGTGTTGGAGGGGGCATCAATGAG.

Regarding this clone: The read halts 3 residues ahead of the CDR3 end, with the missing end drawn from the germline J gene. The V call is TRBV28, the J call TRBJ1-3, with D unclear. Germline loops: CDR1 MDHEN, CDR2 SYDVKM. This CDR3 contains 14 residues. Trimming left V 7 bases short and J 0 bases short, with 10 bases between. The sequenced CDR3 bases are TGTGCCAGCATTACCGGTATCTCTGGAAACACC. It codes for CASITGISGNT. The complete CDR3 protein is CASITGISGNTIYF.

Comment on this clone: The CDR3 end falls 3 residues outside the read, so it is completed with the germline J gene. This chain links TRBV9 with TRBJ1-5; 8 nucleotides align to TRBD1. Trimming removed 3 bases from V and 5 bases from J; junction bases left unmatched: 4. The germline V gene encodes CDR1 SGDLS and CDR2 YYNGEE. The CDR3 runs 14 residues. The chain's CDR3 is CASSATGGHQPQHF. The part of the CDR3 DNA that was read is TGTGCCAGCAGCGCCACAGGGGGTCATCAGCCC.

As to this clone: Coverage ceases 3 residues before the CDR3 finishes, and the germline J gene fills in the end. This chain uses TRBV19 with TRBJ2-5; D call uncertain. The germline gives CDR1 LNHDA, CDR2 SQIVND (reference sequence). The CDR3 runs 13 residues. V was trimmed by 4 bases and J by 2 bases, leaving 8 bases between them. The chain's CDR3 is CASSNAGQETQYF. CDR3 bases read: TGTGCCAGTAGTAATGCAGGACAAGAGACC.

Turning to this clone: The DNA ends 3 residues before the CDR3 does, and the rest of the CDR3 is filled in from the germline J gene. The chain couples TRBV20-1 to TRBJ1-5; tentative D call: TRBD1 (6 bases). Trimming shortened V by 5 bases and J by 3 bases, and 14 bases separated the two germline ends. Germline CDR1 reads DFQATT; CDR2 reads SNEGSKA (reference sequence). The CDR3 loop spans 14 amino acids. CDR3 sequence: CSAPFRGSNQPQHF. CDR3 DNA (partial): TGCAGTGCTCCCTTCAGGGGCTCCAATCAGCCC.

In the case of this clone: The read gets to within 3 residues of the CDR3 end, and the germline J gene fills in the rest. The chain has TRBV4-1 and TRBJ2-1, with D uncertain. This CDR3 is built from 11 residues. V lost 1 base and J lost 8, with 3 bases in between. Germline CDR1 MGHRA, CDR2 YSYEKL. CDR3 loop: CASSQVDEQFF. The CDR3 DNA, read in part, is TGCGCCAGCAGCCAAGTAGATGAG.

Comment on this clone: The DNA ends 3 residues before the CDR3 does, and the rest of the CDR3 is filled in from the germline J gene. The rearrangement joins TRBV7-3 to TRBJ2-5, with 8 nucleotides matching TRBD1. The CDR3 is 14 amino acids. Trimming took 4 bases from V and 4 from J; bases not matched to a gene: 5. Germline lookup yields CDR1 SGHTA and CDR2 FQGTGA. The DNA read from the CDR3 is TGTGCCAGCAGCTCAACAGGGGGTCGAGAGACC. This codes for CASSSTGGRET. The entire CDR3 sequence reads CASSSTGGRETQYF.

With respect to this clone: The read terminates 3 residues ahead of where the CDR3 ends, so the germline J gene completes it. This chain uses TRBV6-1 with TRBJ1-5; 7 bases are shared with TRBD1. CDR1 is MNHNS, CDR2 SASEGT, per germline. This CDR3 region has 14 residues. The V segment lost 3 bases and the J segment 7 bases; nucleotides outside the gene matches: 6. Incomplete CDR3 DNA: TGTGCCAGCAGTGATAGACAGGGTGGGCAGCCC. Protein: CASSDRQGGQP. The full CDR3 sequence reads CASSDRQGGQPQHF.

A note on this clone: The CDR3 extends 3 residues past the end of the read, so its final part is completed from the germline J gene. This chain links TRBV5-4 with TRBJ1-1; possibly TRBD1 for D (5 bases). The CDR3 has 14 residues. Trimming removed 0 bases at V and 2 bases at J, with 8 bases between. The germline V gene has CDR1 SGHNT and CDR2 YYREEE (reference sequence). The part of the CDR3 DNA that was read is TGTGCCAGCAGCTTGGCCAGGGCTAACACTGAA. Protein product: CASSLARANTE. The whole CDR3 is CASSLARANTEAFF.

CDR3 in amino acids: CASTVWRETTGELFF. Incomplete CDR3 DNA: TGTGCCAGCACCGTCTGGCGGGAGACCACCGGGGAG. V and J are TRBV7-2 and TRBJ2-2, with 7 nucleotides matching TRBD2. The read stops 3 residues short of the end of the CDR3; the missing end is completed from the germline J gene. V shed 7 bases, J shed 4 bases, and the junction held 9 bases outside the gene matches. This CDR3 has 15 amino acids. Germline values: CDR1 SGHTA, CDR2 FQGNSA.

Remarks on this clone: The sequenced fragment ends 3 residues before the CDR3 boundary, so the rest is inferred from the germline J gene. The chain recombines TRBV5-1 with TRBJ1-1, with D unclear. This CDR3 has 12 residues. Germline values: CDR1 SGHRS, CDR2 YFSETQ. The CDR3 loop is CASSLSTSEAFF. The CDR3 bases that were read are TGCGCCAGCAGCTTGTCTACGTCCGAA.

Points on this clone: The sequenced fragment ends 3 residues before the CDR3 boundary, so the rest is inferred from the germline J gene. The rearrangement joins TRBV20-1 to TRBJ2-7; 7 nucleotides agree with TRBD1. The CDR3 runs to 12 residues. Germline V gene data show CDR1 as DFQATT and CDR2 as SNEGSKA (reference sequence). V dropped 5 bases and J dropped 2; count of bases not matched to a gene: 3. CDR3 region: CSALDRAYEQYF. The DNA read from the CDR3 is TGCAGTGCTCTTGACAGGGCCTACGAG.

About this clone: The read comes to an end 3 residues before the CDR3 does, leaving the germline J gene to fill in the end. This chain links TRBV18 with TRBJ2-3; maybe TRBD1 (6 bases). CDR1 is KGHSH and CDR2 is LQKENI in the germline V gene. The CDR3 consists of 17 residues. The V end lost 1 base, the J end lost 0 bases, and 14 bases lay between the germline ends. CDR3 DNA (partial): TGTGCCAGCTCACCACTCAGGCAGGGGCCTAGCACAGATACG. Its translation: CASSPLRQGPSTDT. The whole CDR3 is CASSPLRQGPSTDTQYF.

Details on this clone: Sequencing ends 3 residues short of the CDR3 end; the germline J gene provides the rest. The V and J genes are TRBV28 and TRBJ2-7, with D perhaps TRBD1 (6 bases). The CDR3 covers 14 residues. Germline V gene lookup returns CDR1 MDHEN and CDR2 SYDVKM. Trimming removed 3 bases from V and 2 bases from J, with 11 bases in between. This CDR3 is CASSLGHKAYEQYF. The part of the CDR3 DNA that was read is TGTGCCAGCAGTTTGGGACATAAGGCCTACGAG.

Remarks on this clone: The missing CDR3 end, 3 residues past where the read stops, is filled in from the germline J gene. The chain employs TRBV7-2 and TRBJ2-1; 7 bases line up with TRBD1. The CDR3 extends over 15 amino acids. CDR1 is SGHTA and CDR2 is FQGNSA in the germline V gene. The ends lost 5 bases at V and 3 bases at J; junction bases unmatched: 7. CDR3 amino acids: CASSLGTANYNEQFF. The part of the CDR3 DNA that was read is TGTGCCAGCAGCCTGGGGACAGCCAACTACAATGAG.

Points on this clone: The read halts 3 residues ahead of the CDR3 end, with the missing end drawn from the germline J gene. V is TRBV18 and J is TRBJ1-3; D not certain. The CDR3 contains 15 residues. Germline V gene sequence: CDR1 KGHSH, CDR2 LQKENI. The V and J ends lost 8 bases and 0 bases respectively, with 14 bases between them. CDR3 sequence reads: CASPVAGFSGNTIYF. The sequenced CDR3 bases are TGTGCCAGCCCCGTAGCCGGGTTCTCTGGAAACACC.

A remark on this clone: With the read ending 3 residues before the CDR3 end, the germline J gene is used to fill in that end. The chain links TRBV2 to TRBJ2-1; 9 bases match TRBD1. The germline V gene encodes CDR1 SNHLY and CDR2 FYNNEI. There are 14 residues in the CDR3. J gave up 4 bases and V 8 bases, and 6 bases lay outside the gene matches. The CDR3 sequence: CASLPDRGYNEQFF. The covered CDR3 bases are TGTGCCAGCCTCCCGGACAGGGGATACAATGAG.

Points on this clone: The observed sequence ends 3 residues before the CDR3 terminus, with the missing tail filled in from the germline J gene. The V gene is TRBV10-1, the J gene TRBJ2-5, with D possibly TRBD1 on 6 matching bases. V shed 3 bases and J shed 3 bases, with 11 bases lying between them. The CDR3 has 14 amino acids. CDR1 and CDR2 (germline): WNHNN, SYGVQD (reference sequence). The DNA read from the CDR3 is TGCGCCAGCAGTGAACAGGGATTTGAAGAGACC. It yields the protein CASSEQGFEET. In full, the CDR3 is CASSEQGFEETQYF.